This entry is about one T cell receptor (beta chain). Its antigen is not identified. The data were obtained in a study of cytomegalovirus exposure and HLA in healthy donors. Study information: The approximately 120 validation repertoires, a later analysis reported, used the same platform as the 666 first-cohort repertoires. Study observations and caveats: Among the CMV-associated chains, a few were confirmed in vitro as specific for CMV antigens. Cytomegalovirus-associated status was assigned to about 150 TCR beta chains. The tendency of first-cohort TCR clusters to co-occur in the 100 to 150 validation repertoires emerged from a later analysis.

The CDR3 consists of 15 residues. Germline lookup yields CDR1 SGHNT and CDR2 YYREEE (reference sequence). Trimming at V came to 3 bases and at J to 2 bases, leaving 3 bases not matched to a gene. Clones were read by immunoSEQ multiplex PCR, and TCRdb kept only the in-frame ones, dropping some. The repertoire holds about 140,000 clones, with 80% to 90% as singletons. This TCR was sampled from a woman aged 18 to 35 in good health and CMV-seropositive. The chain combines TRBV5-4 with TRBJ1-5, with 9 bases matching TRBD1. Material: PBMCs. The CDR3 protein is CASSSGTGRNQPQHF. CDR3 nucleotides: TGTGCCAGCAGCTCCGGGACAGGGCGCAATCAGCCCCAGCATTTT. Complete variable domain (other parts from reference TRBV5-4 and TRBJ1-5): ETGVTQSPTHLIKTRGQQVTLRCSSQSGHNTVSWYQQALGQGPQFIFQYYREEENGRGNFPPRFSGLQFPNYSSELNVNALELDDSALYLCASSSGTGRNQPQHFGDGTRLSIL.